The entry that follows covers one TCR beta chain sequence. Its target is unknown. This PCR relied on a set of 60 Vbeta primers and 13 Jbeta primers. This table comes from immunoSEQ multiplex PCR, and its TCRdb copy is limited to in-frame clones, with some not included. This table has about 90,000 clones, approximately 60% appearing once. This record comes from a study of cytomegalovirus exposure and HLA in healthy donors. Study conclusions and caveats: Prediction of most subjects' HLA-A and HLA-B alleles by TCR beta sequences was reportedly accurate. Later on, an analysis tied 15,000 to 20,000 TCR beta sequences to HLA alleles at 0.05 false discovery rate.

Each donor's status was that of a healthy bone marrow donor. This CDR3 contains 14 residues. The trim removed 7 bases at V and 6 bases at J, leaving 11 bases unmatched. The V gene's germline CDR1 is SGHTA and CDR2 FQGTGA. The source material was PBMCs. This TCR derives from a woman between 45 and 60 years old in good health and CMV-seropositive. The rearrangement joins TRBV7-3 to TRBJ1-1; 7 bases are shared with TRBD1. CDR3 DNA: TGTGCCAGCAAACCGGGACAGCCAGGGGCTGAAGCTTTCTTT. Its protein product is CASKPGQPGAEAFF.